What follows is one T cell receptor beta chain and its context. The record originates from a study of blood T cell repertoires in COVID-19. Study at large: Whether acute or convalescent, the COVID-19 samples came from the United States, Italy and Spain. From T cells, B-cell-depleted T cells, or PBMCs came the material, which was cDNA or gDNA.

Original analysis: Reference gene primer amplification in the assay estimated nucleated cell counts. Sequenced by immunoSEQ multiplex PCR; TCRdb stores in-frame clones only, minus some. Clone size and the V and J calls come from that table; the DNA yielded D and trimming. Of about 150,000 clones in the sample, around 80% were seen once. There are 12 residues in the CDR3. The V gene end was trimmed by 5 bases and the J gene end by 11 bases; junction bases not matched to a gene: 6. Germline CDR1 is LGHDT and CDR2 is YNNKEL (reference sequence). This sequence was found in a man aged 45-65 years with acute or convalescent COVID-19. This chain links TRBV3-1 (or the pseudogene TRBV3-2) with TRBJ1-1, with 9 bases identical to TRBD1. What was sequenced was peripheral blood. The CDR3 is CASSNRGRDAFF. The DNA of the CDR3 is TGTGCCAGCAGCAACAGGGGGCGTGACGCTTTCTTT.